This T cell receptor beta chain was captured in a study of shared clonotypes between healthy human individuals. Turning to the study itself: Per donor, CD8 memory used one plate, CD8 naive used two, CD4 memory used three and CD4 naive used three.

The CDR3 length is 15 residues. The germline V gene has CDR1 LNHDA and CDR2 SQIVND (reference sequence). V gave up 3 bases and J gave up 2 bases, with 14 bases separating them. Profiling relied on immunoSEQ multiplex PCR, and the TCRdb table lists in-frame clones only, not all of them. Of about 2.4 million clones listed, roughly 93% are singletons. This clone was detected once. Antigen specificity is unknown. Findings and limits, study-wide: With a few donors compared, roughly 4.9% of naive CD4 clonotypes were shared.

The sequenced sample consisted of naive CD4+ T cells from PBMCs. Subset specified: CD45RA+ positively selected. The clonotype comes from a man aged 18 to 29 in good health. Some clones in this sample may be carry-over from other donors' samples. This chain connects TRBV19 to TRBJ2-7; no definite D call. Here the CDR3 reads CASSMGGGWPYEQYF. CDR3 nucleotide sequence: TGTGCCAGTAGTATGGGCGGCGGATGGCCCTACGAGCAGTACTTC.